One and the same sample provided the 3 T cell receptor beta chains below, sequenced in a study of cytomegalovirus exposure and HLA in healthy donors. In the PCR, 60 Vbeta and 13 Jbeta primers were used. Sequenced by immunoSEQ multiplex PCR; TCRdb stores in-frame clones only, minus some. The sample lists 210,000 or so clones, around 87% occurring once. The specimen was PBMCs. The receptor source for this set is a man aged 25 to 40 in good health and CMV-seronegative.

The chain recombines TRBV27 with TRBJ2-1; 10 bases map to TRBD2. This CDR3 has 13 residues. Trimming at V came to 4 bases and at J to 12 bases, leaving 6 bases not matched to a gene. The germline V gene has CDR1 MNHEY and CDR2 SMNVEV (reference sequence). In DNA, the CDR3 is TGTGCCAGCAGTTCAAAGCGGGGGGGGCTGCAGTTCTTC. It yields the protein CASSSKRGGLQFF.

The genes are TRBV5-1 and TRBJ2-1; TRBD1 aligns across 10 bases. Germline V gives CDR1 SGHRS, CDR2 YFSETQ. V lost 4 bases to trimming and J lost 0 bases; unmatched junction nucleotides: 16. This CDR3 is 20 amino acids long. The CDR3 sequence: CASSREGQGSVQSSYNEQFF. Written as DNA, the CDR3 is TGCGCCAGCAGCAGGGAGGGACAGGGGTCCGTCCAAAGCTCCTACAATGAGCAGTTCTTC.

CDR3 nucleotide sequence: TGTGCCTGGTCCACAGGGTTGAGCAATCAGCCCCAGCATTTT. It translates to CAWSTGLSNQPQHF. This sequence joins TRBV30 and TRBJ1-5, with TRBD1 as a possible D gene (6 bases). The CDR3 totals 14 residues. V was pared by 5 bases and J by 1 base, with 12 bases between. The germline V gene has CDR1 GTSNPN and CDR2 SVGIG (reference sequence).